The 24 T cell receptor beta chains below come from one sample, sequenced in a study of T-cell reconstitution after alpha-beta-depleted transplantation in children. The TCRbeta library incorporated unique molecular identifiers. Each CDR3 protein gets one entry after TCRdb re-called the PCR reads with MiXCR. The repertoire holds 400,000 to 500,000 distinct CDR3 sequences, about 11% seen once, with over 4.5% in the top ten. The sequencing used PBMCs from the stem cell graft donor, collected from the stem cell graft. The receptor source for this set is a human donor who donated a stem cell graft to a child with acute myeloid leukemia.

This chain connects TRBV11-2 to TRBJ1-5; D call uncertain. V lost 5 bases and J lost 3, with 11 bases in between. This CDR3 is 14 amino acids long. CDR1 SGHAT and CDR2 FQNNGV come from the germline V gene. The CDR3 DNA reads as TGTGCCAGCAGCGGCGGACGGGCCAATCAGCCCCAGCATTTT. Translated: CASSGGRANQPQHF. Complete variable domain (other parts from reference TRBV11-2 and TRBJ1-5): EAGVAQSPRYKIIEKRQSVAFWCNPISGHATLYWYQQILGQGPKLLIQFQNNGVVDDSQLPKDRFSAERLKGVDSTLKIQPAKLEDSAVYLCASSGGRANQPQHFGDGTRLSIL.

This clonotype was recorded a few times. This chain links TRBV25-1 with TRBJ1-1, with D unclear. The CDR3 sequence is 15 residues long. Trimming took off 3 bases at V and 1 base at J, with 12 bases between the two ends. Germline V CDR1 and CDR2: MGHDK, SYGVNS. As DNA, the CDR3 is TGTGCCAGCAGTGACCCCGGGTCCCGGAACACTGAAGCTTTCTTT. This translates into CASSDPGSRNTEAFF.

This clonotype was found a few times. The J gene is TRBJ2-5, the V gene TRBV2; TRBD1 might be the D (7 bases). Germline V lookup: CDR1 SNHLY, CDR2 FYNNEI. The length of the CDR3 is 13 residues. Trimming took off 9 bases at V and 5 bases at J, with 16 bases between the two ends. In DNA, the CDR3 is TGTGCCAGGGGAGGACAGGCGTCGGAGACCCAGTACTTC. This codes for CARGGQASETQYF.

This clonotype appeared many times. The rearrangement joins TRBV25-1 to TRBJ1-4; D is unclear. Per the germline V gene, CDR1 is MGHDK and CDR2 is SYGVNS. V was shortened by 6 bases and J by 8 bases, with 13 bases between the two germline ends. The CDR3 covers 13 residues. As DNA, the CDR3 is TGTGCCAGCAGAGACACCGGTAACGAAAAACTGTTTTTT. It codes for CASRDTGNEKLFF.

This clonotype was observed many times. The rearrangement uses TRBV20-1 and TRBJ1-2; the match to TRBD1 covers 8 bases. This CDR3 has 13 residues. Looked up from germline, CDR1 is DFQATT and CDR2 is SNEGSKA (reference sequence). Germline trimming cut 1 base from V and 7 bases from J; bases unmatched to any gene: 5. The CDR3 here is CSARGGTGSGYTF. CDR3 nucleotide sequence: TGCAGTGCTAGAGGCGGGACAGGCTCTGGCTACACCTTC.

V gene TRBV20-1 combines with J gene TRBJ1-2; D not resolved. In germline, CDR1 is DFQATT, CDR2 SNEGSKA (reference sequence). Trimming took off 2 bases at V and 0 bases at J, with 16 bases between the two ends. The CDR3 length is 16 residues. CDR3 sequence reads: CSARPRTDPPNYGYTF. CDR3 bases: TGCAGTGCTAGACCTAGGACGGACCCCCCTAACTATGGCTACACCTTC.

The V call is TRBV4-2, the J call TRBJ2-3; 9 bases align to TRBD2. V dropped 0 bases and J dropped 12; count of bases not matched to a gene: 10. Germline V gene lookup returns CDR1 LGHNA and CDR2 YNFKEQ. The CDR3 runs to 15 residues. The CDR3 bases are TGTGCCAGCAGCCAAGATTCTAGCGGGGCTCCTTTACAGTATTTT. This encodes CASSQDSSGAPLQYF.

This chain connects TRBV20-1 to TRBJ1-5; TRBD1 matches at 10 bases. The CDR3 length is 13 residues. J lost 6 bases, V lost 6 bases, and 5 bases had no gene match. Per the germline V gene, CDR1 is DFQATT and CDR2 is SNEGSKA (reference sequence). The CDR3 loop is CSARQGATQPQHF. The DNA of the CDR3 is TGCAGTGCCCGACAGGGGGCAACTCAGCCCCAGCATTTT.

This chain links TRBV20-1 with TRBJ2-1; tentatively, D is TRBD2 (5 bases). The CDR3 has 12 residues. Germline CDR1 and CDR2: DFQATT and SNEGSKA (reference sequence). Trimming stripped 8 bases from V and 4 bases from J, with 12 bases between. CDR3 nucleotide sequence: TGCAGTCGGCGGGTCGATTACAATGAGCAGTTCTTC. Its translation is CSRRVDYNEQFF.

The J gene is TRBJ2-5, the V gene TRBV25-1, with a tentative D call TRBD1 (5 bases). V was pared by 4 bases and J by 3 bases, with 12 bases between. This CDR3 has 14 amino acids. Germline V lookup: CDR1 MGHDK, CDR2 SYGVNS. Written as DNA, the CDR3 is TGTGCCAGCAGTGCCCCGGTAGGGGAAGAGACCCAGTACTTC. Translation gives CASSAPVGEETQYF.

The chain recombines TRBV10-2 with TRBJ2-1, with TRBD2 identical over 14 bases. Trimming at V came to 11 bases and at J to 1 base, leaving 4 bases not matched to a gene. This CDR3 has 15 amino acids. Per the germline V gene, CDR1 is WSHSY and CDR2 is SAAADI. The CDR3 here is CAGGLAGGSYNEQFF. The CDR3 DNA follows: TGCGCCGGCGGACTAGCGGGGGGATCCTACAATGAGCAGTTCTTC.

This clonotype was detected many times. The chain recombines TRBV7-2 with TRBJ2-7; 12 bases match TRBD2. V shed 0 bases and J 3 bases; nucleotides not matched to a gene: 3. CDR3 length: 16 amino acids. The V gene's germline CDR1 is SGHTA and CDR2 FQGNSA. CDR3 sequence reads: CASSLAPGLAGYEQYF. In nucleotides, the CDR3 is TGTGCCAGCAGCTTAGCTCCGGGACTAGCGGGCTACGAGCAGTACTTC.

The chain links TRBV5-1 to TRBJ2-1, with TRBD2 matching over 14 bases. Trimming removed 3 bases from V and 2 bases from J; junction bases left unmatched: 4. CDR1 and CDR2 (germline): SGHRS, YFSETQ. This CDR3 has 17 residues. The CDR3, as DNA: TGCGCCAGCAGCTCCGGGACTAGCGGGAGTGCCTACAATGAGCAGTTCTTC. Protein product: CASSSGTSGSAYNEQFF.

The rearrangement joins TRBV12-3 or TRBV12-4 to TRBJ2-1; the match to TRBD1 covers 7 bases. Trimming at V came to 2 bases and at J to 11 bases, leaving 18 bases not matched to a gene. This CDR3 region has 17 residues. CDR3 loop: CASSLIPGQPTLIKQFF. CDR3 in DNA: TGTGCCAGCAGTTTAATCCCGGGACAGCCCACCCTAATTAAGCAGTTCTTC.

The gene calls are TRBV20-1 and TRBJ1-4, with D possibly TRBD1 on 6 matching bases. The CDR3 runs to 17 residues. The germline V and J ends were trimmed by 0 bases and 6 bases, with 20 bases remaining between them. The germline V gene has CDR1 DFQATT and CDR2 SNEGSKA (reference sequence). The CDR3 DNA follows: TGCAGTGCTAGAGAGGACCGGGACACTTACATGGATGAAAAACTGTTTTTT. Its protein product is CSAREDRDTYMDEKLFF.

The V gene is TRBV27, the J gene TRBJ2-2, with no clear D. CDR1 is MNHEY and CDR2 is SMNVEV in the germline V gene (reference sequence). The CDR3 loop spans 16 amino acids. Trimming removed 6 bases from V and 0 bases from J, with 14 bases in between. CDR3 protein: CASSPLGLANTGELFF. The CDR3 region has the DNA TGTGCCAGCAGCCCCCTCGGGCTAGCGAACACCGGGGAGCTGTTTTTT.

This clonotype was counted only a few times. The chain uses TRBV20-1 and TRBJ2-7; D not resolved. CDR3 length: 13 residues. CDR1 is DFQATT and CDR2 is SNEGSKA in the germline V gene (reference sequence). Trimming left V 0 bases short and J 3 bases short, with 9 bases between. In DNA form, the CDR3 reads TGCAGTGCTAGAGATTCCCCCAACTACGAGCAGTACTTC. The encoded protein is CSARDSPNYEQYF.

This clonotype turned up a few times. The genes are TRBV7-2 and TRBJ1-2; D is unclear. Germline loops: CDR1 SGHTA, CDR2 FQGNSA. The CDR3 is made up of 14 amino acids. Trimming pared 2 bases from V and 7 bases from J, leaving 14 bases between. The CDR3 nucleotides are TGTGCCAGCAGCTTATCCCGGTTGTTCGGTGGCTACACCTTC. It is translated as CASSLSRLFGGYTF.

In this sample, this clonotype turned up a few times. The rearrangement uses TRBV12-3 or TRBV12-4 and TRBJ1-2; 7 bases line up with TRBD1. Germline trimming cut 3 bases from V and 8 bases from J; bases unmatched to any gene: 6. CDR3 length: 13 amino acids. This CDR3 is CASSFSGGRGYTF. The DNA for the CDR3 is TGTGCCAGCAGTTTCTCAGGGGGTAGGGGCTACACCTTC.

The V call is TRBV9, the J call TRBJ1-1; 12 nucleotides agree with TRBD1. Germline V lookup: CDR1 SGDLS, CDR2 YYNGEE. V shed 4 bases and J 4 bases; nucleotides not matched to a gene: 17. This CDR3 has 19 residues. The CDR3 region has the DNA TGTGCCAGCAGCCCTAGACGGGGTGGGACAGGGGGCATTATCACTGAAGCTTTCTTT. Translation: CASSPRRGGTGGIITEAFF.

The CDR3 DNA reads TGCGCCAGCAGCTTGGAAGGGACCCCAGAGGAGACCCAGTACTTC. It codes for CASSLEGTPEETQYF. J is TRBJ2-5 and V is TRBV5-1, with D perhaps given as TRBD1 or TRBD2 (5 bases each). This CDR3 is built from 15 residues. Germline V lookup: CDR1 SGHRS, CDR2 YFSETQ. V lost 0 bases to trimming and J lost 5 bases, with 14 bases between them.

This clonotype was seen more than once but under ten times. The chain recombines TRBV12-3 or TRBV12-4 with TRBJ2-1; D call uncertain. The CDR3 totals 11 residues. V lost 5 bases and J lost 5, with 4 bases in between. The CDR3 protein is CASSDHNEQFF. CDR3 DNA sequence: TGTGCCAGCAGTGACCACAATGAGCAGTTCTTC.

This clonotype was counted a few times. This chain links TRBV12-3 or TRBV12-4 with TRBJ2-1, with D uncertain. Trimming left V 2 bases short and J 5 bases short, with 10 bases between. The CDR3 consists of 14 residues. CDR3 bases: TGTGCCAGCAGTTTAAAGGGTCTGAACAATGAGCAGTTCTTC. It yields the protein CASSLKGLNNEQFF.

This chain joins TRBV7-9 and TRBJ1-1; D is perhaps TRBD1 (5 bases). This CDR3 contains 15 residues. The germline V gene has CDR1 SEHNR and CDR2 FQNEAQ (reference sequence). V was pared by 2 bases and J by 10 bases, with 20 bases between. The DNA of the CDR3 is TGTGCCAGCAGCTTAAATACGGCGCCGGGGCCTGGAGCTTTCTTT. Encoded protein: CASSLNTAPGPGAFF.